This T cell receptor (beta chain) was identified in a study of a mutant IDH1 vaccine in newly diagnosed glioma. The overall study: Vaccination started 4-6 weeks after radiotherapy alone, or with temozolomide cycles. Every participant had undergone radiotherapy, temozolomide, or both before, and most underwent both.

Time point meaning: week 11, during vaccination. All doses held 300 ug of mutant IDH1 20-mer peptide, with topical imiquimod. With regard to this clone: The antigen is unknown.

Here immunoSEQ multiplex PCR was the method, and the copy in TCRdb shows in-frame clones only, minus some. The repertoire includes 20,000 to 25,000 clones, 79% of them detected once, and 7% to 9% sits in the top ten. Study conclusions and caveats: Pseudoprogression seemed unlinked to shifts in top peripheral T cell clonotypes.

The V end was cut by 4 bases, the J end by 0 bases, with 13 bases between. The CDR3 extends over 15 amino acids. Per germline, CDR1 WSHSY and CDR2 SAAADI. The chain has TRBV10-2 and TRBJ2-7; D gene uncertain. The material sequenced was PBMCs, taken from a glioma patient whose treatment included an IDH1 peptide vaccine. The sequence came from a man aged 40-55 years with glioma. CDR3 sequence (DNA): TGCGCCAGCAGTGTAGTGACGATTACCTCCTACGAGCAGTACTTC. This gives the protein CASSVVTITSYEQYF.